The entry below gives a single T cell receptor (beta chain) sequence along with its context. No antigen is known for it. This record belongs to a study of blood T cells in healthy people across ages. Alongside a J-beta primer mix, a sample-barcoded 5' primer served in a second PCR lasting roughly 7 to 12 cycles. TCRdb ran MiXCR on the 5' RACE reads and lists one entry per CDR3 protein. This table has under 2 million distinct CDR3 sequences, 30% to 40% appearing once. Whole-study findings and limits: Per million T cells, TCR beta diversity dropped roughly linearly as age increased.

Ranging in age from about 6 to 100, the donors were healthy Caucasian individuals from Russia. Every sample had a minimum of 6.5 million PBMCs isolated. Total RNA was extracted at no less than 6 micrograms per sample. The CDR3 is 14 amino acids. Per germline, CDR1 LNHNV and CDR2 YYDKDF (reference sequence). The sequence came from a woman in her twenties or thirties in good health. Source material: blood. The V and J genes are TRBV15 and TRBJ2-5; no clear D gene. Matching the DNA end better, TRBJ2-1 makes the J call doubtful. The CDR3 sequence is CATSRDRSEETQFF. In nucleotides, the CDR3 is TGTGCCACCAGCAGAGATAGGTCTGAGGAGACCCAGTTCTTC.